This TCR beta chain was documented in a study of blood T cell repertoires in COVID-19. Sequencing was performed with immunoSEQ multiplex PCR; in TCRdb, only in-frame clones are kept and a portion is missing. The sample has about 340,000 clones, roughly 90% seen once. Trimming took 2 bases from V and 8 from J, leaving 8 bases between them. CDR3 length equals 13 residues. Germline V CDR1 and CDR2: KGHDR, SFDVKD. This receptor was obtained from a woman aged 25 to 45 who had recovered from COVID-19. Sequenced: PBMCs or T cells enriched from blood (not recorded which). This chain uses TRBV24-1 with TRBJ1-4; D ambiguous. The CDR3 sequence: CATSDSYSEKLFF. CDR3 nucleotides: TGTGCCACCAGTGATTCTTACAGCGAAAAACTGTTTTTT.